This T cell receptor beta chain was identified during a study of Ad26.COV2.S vaccination and SARS-CoV-2 variants (dated by TCRdb to the early 2020s). As for the study more broadly: Vaccine-arm donors were drawn from COV1001, a multicentre, randomized, double-blind, placebo-controlled phase I-IIa trial of Ad26.COV2.S in healthy adults. Ad26.COV2.S was given intramuscularly at 5x10^10 or 1x10^11 viral particles, as a single shot or as two shots 56 days apart. The specificity and breadth of SARS-CoV-2-reactive T cell receptors after Ad26.COV2.S vaccination were assessed by TCRbeta repertoire sequencing. The TCR-sequenced set comprised around 30 samples: around 20 Ad26.COV2.S vaccine recipients, 5 placebo recipients and 8 SARS-CoV-2 convalescent individuals. Trial participants were randomized into five groups of five: low-dose or high-dose Ad26.COV2.S given once or twice, or placebo on both occasions. Investigators did not know the trial group allocation while performing experiments and assessing outcomes. What the research found in general, with its limitations: Comparable non-spike TCR breadth was observed between vaccine and placebo recipients, consistent with only spike being contained in the vaccine. After vaccination, substantial breadth of spike-specific CD8+ and CD4+ T cell responses was reported. According to the authors, total T cell responses may have been underestimated by the TCR breadth and depth analyses. Spike-specific TCR breadth was higher in Ad26.COV2.S recipients than in placebo recipients (P = 0.0014). The study lacked the statistical power to compare responses across vaccine doses or regimens.

Here V drops 0 bases and J drops 1 base, and the junction holds 21 bases not matched to any gene. CDR1 and CDR2 are drawn from the germline V gene: MNHNS, SASEGT. The CDR3 holds 22 amino acids from the cysteine to the phenylalanine. Only the CDR3 DNA is retained, 66 bases long and in frame from the first base. For this clone: Its antigen remains undetermined. Nothing much larger sits one base from this clone, and base qualities are not available.

This specimen's treatment or condition label, interpreted: about 20 received Ad26.COV2.S at low or high dose, single or two shots; 5 received placebo; per-sample allocation not given. For vaccine and placebo recipients, repertoires were sequenced using samples collected on day 63 after the first injection. Between 29 July and 7 August 2020, Cohort 1b enrolled 25 adults aged 18-55 years at one site in Boston, USA. As a vaccine, Ad26.COV2.S was a replication-incompetent adenovirus type 26 vector that expressed a prefusion-stabilized SARS-CoV-2 spike protein derived from the original Wuhan strain. TCRbeta CDR3 regions were sequenced with the immunoSEQ Assay. After extraction, genomic DNA underwent amplification by bias-controlled multiplex PCR, followed by high-throughput sequencing. The study's own analysis went as follows. To quantify the absolute abundance of each unique TCRbeta CDR3 region, sequences were collapsed and filtered. T cell fraction was estimated by normalization of TCRbeta template counts to usable DNA, with usable DNA being measured through amplification of reference genes present in all nucleated cells. Repertoire TCRs were annotated as SARS-CoV-2-specific when V gene, CDR3 amino acid sequence and J gene were exactly matched to a known reactive TCR set. The reference SARS-CoV-2 TCR set came from MIRA and was filtered for enrichment in COVID-19-positive ImmuneCODE repertoires, removing public or cross-reactive TCRs. Using the MIRA antigens, annotated TCRs were further analysed by specific ORF or by position within an ORF. Breadth was defined as annotated unique rearrangements over total unique productive rearrangements; depth was the summed frequency of those rearrangements. Group comparisons of TCR breadth used two-sided Wilcoxon rank-sum tests. This is the immuneACCESS table as TCRdb keeps it, with only in-frame sequences that have V and J called. A part of the clones is gone; compared with another copy, unresolved V genes explain less than half, and the rest is unexplained. Clone size and the V and J calls come from that table; the DNA yielded D and trimming. The sample includes under 550,000 clones, with more than 75% observed a single time. The top ten clones comprise 3.6% of the sample.

The sequenced sample was peripheral blood, obtained in a trial of Ad26.COV2.S vaccine versus placebo. Recombination connected TRBV6-1 to TRBJ1-5; 7 nucleotides in the junction match TRBD1. This receptor was taken from a person aged 18-65 years who received the Ad26.COV2.S COVID-19 vaccine or a placebo. The encoded CDR3 is CASSEAPRGQGGSERSNQPQHF. The DNA sequence reads TGTGCCAGCAGTGAAGCGCCTCGTGGTCAGGGGGGCTCAGAACGAAGCAATCAGCCCCAGCATTTT.